This TCR beta chain was sequenced in a study of CD8+ T cells in alopecia areata. Treatment noted: oral pan-JAK inhibitor, 5-10 mg twice daily. Once RNA had been extracted, it was reverse transcribed into cDNA to act as the sequencing template. Measured with immunoSEQ multiplex PCR; TCRdb has only the in-frame clones, and not every one. The sample has approximately 150,000 clones, 86% seen once. The V segment lost 6 bases and the J segment 4 bases; nucleotides outside the gene matches: 12. The CDR3 has 17 residues. The input for sequencing was CD8+ T cells sorted from blood, taken at week 4, from a patient treated with tofacitinib. This TCR was recovered from a human donor with alopecia areata. The chain couples TRBV23-1 to TRBJ2-2; 9 bases fit TRBD1. TRBV23-1 is flagged as an ORF with uncertain function. In nucleotides, the CDR3 is TGCGCCAGCAGCCTCATACAGGGGGCTGCGGGCACCGGGGAGCTGTTTTTT. It yields the protein CASSLIQGAAGTGELFF.